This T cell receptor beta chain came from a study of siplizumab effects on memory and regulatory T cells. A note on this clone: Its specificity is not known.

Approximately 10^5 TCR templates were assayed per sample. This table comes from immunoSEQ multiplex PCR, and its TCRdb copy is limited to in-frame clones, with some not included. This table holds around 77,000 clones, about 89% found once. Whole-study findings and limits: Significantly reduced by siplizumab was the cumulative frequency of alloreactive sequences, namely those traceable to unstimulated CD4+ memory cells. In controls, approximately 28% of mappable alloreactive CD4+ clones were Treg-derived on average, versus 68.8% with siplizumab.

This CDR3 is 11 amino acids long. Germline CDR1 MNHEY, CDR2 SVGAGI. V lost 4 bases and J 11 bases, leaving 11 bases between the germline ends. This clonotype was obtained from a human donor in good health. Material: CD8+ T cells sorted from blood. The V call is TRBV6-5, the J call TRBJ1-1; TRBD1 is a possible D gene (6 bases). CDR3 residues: CASSSGVGAFF. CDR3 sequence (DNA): TGTGCCAGCAGTTCAGGGGTTGGGGCTTTCTTT.